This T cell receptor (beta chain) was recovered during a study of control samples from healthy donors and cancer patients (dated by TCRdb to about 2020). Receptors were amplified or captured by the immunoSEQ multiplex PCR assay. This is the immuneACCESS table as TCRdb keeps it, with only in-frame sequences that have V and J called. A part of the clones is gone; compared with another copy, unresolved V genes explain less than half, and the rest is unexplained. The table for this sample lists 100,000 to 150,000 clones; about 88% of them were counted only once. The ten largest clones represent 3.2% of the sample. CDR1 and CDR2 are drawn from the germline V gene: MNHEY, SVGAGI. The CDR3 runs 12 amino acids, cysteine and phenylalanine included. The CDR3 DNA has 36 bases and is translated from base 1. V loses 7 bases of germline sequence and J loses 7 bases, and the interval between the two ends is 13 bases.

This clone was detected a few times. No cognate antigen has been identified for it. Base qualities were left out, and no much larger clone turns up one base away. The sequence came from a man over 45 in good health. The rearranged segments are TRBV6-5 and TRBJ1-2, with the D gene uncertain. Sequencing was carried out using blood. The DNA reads TGTGCCAGCACCCCCGGTGGGGTTGGCTACACCTTC. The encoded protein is CASTPGGVGYTF.